Below, 29 T cell receptor beta chains from the same sample are listed, as sequenced in a study of T cells in Graves' hyperthyroidism and ophthalmopathy. The investigators amplified TCR beta CDR3 regions from RNA transcripts. Carried out on the TCR CDR3, a first-round RT-PCR used the HTBI primer set. TCRdb reprocessed the multiplex PCR reads with MiXCR, giving one entry per CDR3 protein. Of more than 350,000 distinct CDR3 sequences listed, roughly 15% were seen once; the top ten hold 34%. What was sequenced was blood. The receptor source for this set is a woman aged 30 to 39 with Graves' hyperthyroidism that later progressed to Graves' ophthalmopathy.

This clonotype was counted once. This clone may be a read error of a much larger clone one base away. The V and J genes are TRBV24-1 and TRBJ2-2, with TRBD1 identical over 7 bases. V shed 9 bases and J 1 base; nucleotides not matched to a gene: 7. The CDR3 length is 15 residues. Looked up from germline, CDR1 is KGHDR and CDR2 is SFDVKD. CDR3 coding DNA: TGTGCCACCCGGCCTAGGACAGGGAACACCGGGGAGCTGTTTTTT. Translating it yields CATRPRTGNTGELFF.

This clonotype was found many times. Germline and junction disagree at one end, which may indicate a read error. The chain carries TRBV20-1 and TRBJ2-7, with a possible D match to TRBD2 (5 bases). The germline V gene encodes CDR1 DFQATT and CDR2 SNEGSKA (reference sequence). The CDR3 is 14 residues long. CDR3 amino acids: CSARDSSSSHEQYF. The CDR3 nucleotides read TGCAGTGCTAGAGATTCTTCTAGCTCCCACGAGCAGTACTTC.

This clonotype has just a few counts. The chain recombines TRBV30 with TRBJ2-1, with 13 bases matching TRBD2. Germline-derived CDR1 and CDR2 are GTSNPN and SVGIG (reference sequence). The CDR3 totals 16 residues. The junction had 8 bases not matched to a gene; V was cut back by 3 bases and J by 6 bases. In DNA form, the CDR3 reads TGTGCCTGGAGCCTACTAGCGGGGGGGCCTCTCAATGAGCAGTTCTTC. Amino acids: CAWSLLAGGPLNEQFF.

In this sample, this clonotype turned up many times. The rearrangement joins TRBV12-3 or TRBV12-4 to TRBJ1-1, with D possibly TRBD1 on 5 matching bases. Trimming removed 0 bases at V and 5 bases at J, with 16 bases between. The CDR3 consists of 16 residues. Here the CDR3 reads CASSLAPGGRGTEAFF. CDR3 sequence (DNA): TGTGCCAGCAGTTTAGCGCCCGGGGGACGGGGTACTGAAGCTTTCTTT.

In the case of this clonotype: One end of the junction is discordant with germline, which a read error may explain. The J gene is TRBJ2-1, the V gene TRBV7-2; 7 bases align to TRBD2. Germline loops: CDR1 SGHTA, CDR2 FQGNSA. The CDR3 totals 14 residues. CDR3 sequence (DNA): TGTGCCGGCAGCTTAGTGGGGGGGGACAATGAGCAGTTCTTC. Protein product: CAGSLVGGDNEQFF.

This rearrangement joins TRBV27 to TRBJ2-7; 9 bases are shared with TRBD1. The germline V gene has CDR1 MNHEY and CDR2 SMNVEV (reference sequence). V lost 4 bases, J lost 3 bases, and 7 bases stayed unmatched. This CDR3 has 15 residues. CDR3 in amino acids: CASSSPGQGNYEQYF. The DNA for the CDR3 is TGTGCCAGCAGTTCCCCCGGACAGGGGAACTACGAGCAGTACTTC.

In this sample, this clonotype turned up many times. The chain links TRBV20-1 to TRBJ2-7, with 7 bases that match TRBD2. The germline CDR1 and CDR2 sequences are DFQATT and SNEGSKA (reference sequence). V was clipped by 1 base and J by 3 bases; unmatched bases: 6. The CDR3 loop spans 14 amino acids. As DNA, the CDR3 is TGCAGTGCTAGAGGTATAGGGGACTACTACGAGCAGTACTTC. It yields the protein CSARGIGDYYEQYF.

This chain links TRBV5-1 with TRBJ1-1, with a tentative D call TRBD1 (6 bases). Germline V lookup: CDR1 SGHRS, CDR2 YFSETQ. V was clipped by 4 bases and J by 7 bases, with 14 bases between them. The CDR3 is made up of 13 amino acids. This CDR3 reads CASSLQSQGEAFF. CDR3 DNA: TGCGCCAGCAGCCTTCAATCACAGGGTGAAGCTTTCTTT.

This clonotype was observed at least ten times. The chain employs TRBV20-1 and TRBJ2-1; no definite D call. V was trimmed by 3 bases and J by 3 bases, leaving 9 bases between them. Per germline, CDR1 DFQATT and CDR2 SNEGSKA (reference sequence). The CDR3 is made up of 13 amino acids. In nucleotides, the CDR3 is TGCAGTGCTAGCGCCCCGAACTACAATGAGCAGTTCTTC. Translating it yields CSASAPNYNEQFF.

This clonotype was counted between two and nine times. Since a much larger clone is just one base distant, this may be a read error. The rearrangement uses TRBV6-1 and TRBJ1-6, with D unresolved. Per the germline V gene, CDR1 is MNHNS and CDR2 is SASEGT. The CDR3 has 16 amino acids. Trimming took 2 bases from V and 9 from J, leaving 17 bases between them. The CDR3 DNA reads as TGTGCCAGCAGTGAATTTGACGACCCCGCCTGTTCACCCCTCCACTTT. This encodes CASSEFDDPACSPLHF.

In its sample, this clonotype was seen a few times. The genes are TRBV19 and TRBJ1-3; D possibly corresponds to TRBD1 (6 bases). This CDR3 spans 14 amino acids. Trimming pared 7 bases from V and 10 bases from J, leaving 20 bases between. CDR1 LNHDA and CDR2 SQIVND come from the germline V gene (reference sequence). The CDR3 sequence: CASNQQRQAKTIYF. The DNA for the CDR3 is TGTGCCAGTAATCAACAAAGACAGGCGAAAACCATATATTTT. The complete variable domain, with remaining parts taken from reference TRBV19 and TRBJ1-3, reads DGGITQSPKYLFRKEGQNVTLSCEQNLNHDAMYWYRQDPGQGLRLIYYSQIVNDFQKGDIAEGYSVSREKKESFPLTVTSAQKNPTAFYLCASNQQRQAKTIYFGEGSWLTVV.

This clonotype was seen repeatedly, ten times or more. The gene calls are TRBV11-2 and TRBJ2-1; D may be TRBD2 (5 bases). V was pared by 8 bases and J by 3 bases, with 17 bases between. CDR3 length: 15 residues. Germline V gene lookup returns CDR1 SGHAT and CDR2 FQNNGV. CDR3 in DNA: TGTGCCAGCCGCCATGAAACTAGTTACTACAATGAGCAGTTCTTC. Encoded protein: CASRHETSYYNEQFF.

This clonotype showed up just a few times. The CDR3 coding sequence is TGTGCCAGCAGCTTGTCCCGGGCCTCTAACTATGGCTACACCTTC. As protein: CASSLSRASNYGYTF. The gene calls are TRBV7-2 and TRBJ1-2; D remains ambiguous. The CDR3 contains 15 residues. V lost 3 bases to trimming and J lost 0 bases, with 11 bases between them. Looked up from germline, CDR1 is SGHTA and CDR2 is FQGNSA.

This clonotype was picked up many times. The chain is built from TRBV20-1 and TRBJ1-1, with TRBD1 identical over 8 bases. CDR1 is DFQATT and CDR2 is SNEGSKA in the germline V gene (reference sequence). After removal of 0 bases from V and 4 bases from J, the junction contained 10 bases not matched to a gene. The CDR3 extends over 16 amino acids. The CDR3 spells CSARDFRGLLPTEAFF. The CDR3 DNA reads as TGCAGTGCTAGAGATTTCAGGGGGCTTCTACCCACTGAAGCTTTCTTT.

J is TRBJ2-7 and V is TRBV6-1; maybe TRBD2 (6 bases). The CDR3 contains 15 residues. The V end lost 2 bases, the J end lost 1 base, and 12 bases lay between the germline ends. Germline V lookup: CDR1 MNHNS, CDR2 SASEGT. The CDR3 DNA sequence: TGTGCCAGCAGTGAACTAGCGAGCATATCCTACGAGCAGTACGTC. Translated: CASSELASISYEQYV.

The chain has TRBV20-1 and TRBJ2-1, with TRBD2 matching 7 bases. The germline CDR1 and CDR2 sequences are DFQATT and SNEGSKA (reference sequence). This CDR3 has 15 amino acids. J was trimmed by 10 bases and V by 0 bases; bases with no gene match: 12. CDR3 sequence reads: CSARDERLATHEQFF. As DNA, the CDR3 is TGCAGTGCTAGAGATGAACGACTAGCCACTCACGAGCAGTTCTTC.

In this sample, this clonotype turned up a few times. The chain joins TRBV20-1 to TRBJ2-7; TRBD1 agrees at 11 bases. Germline CDR1 and CDR2: DFQATT and SNEGSKA (reference sequence). J lost 2 bases, V lost 0 bases, and 6 bases had no gene match. The CDR3 has 16 residues. This chain's CDR3 is CSARDSSGQGAYEQYF. The CDR3 nucleotides read TGCAGTGCTAGAGATTCTTCGGGACAGGGGGCCTACGAGCAGTACTTC.

In its sample, this clonotype was seen many times. The chain has TRBV5-1 and TRBJ2-7; tentative D call: TRBD1 (6 bases). The CDR3 sequence is 15 residues long. The germline CDR1 and CDR2 sequences are SGHRS and YFSETQ. Trimming cost V 3 bases and J 2 bases, with 15 bases left between them. CDR3: CASSSLTGRTYEQYF. In DNA, the CDR3 is TGCGCCAGCAGCTCCCTGACAGGCCGGACCTACGAGCAGTACTTC.

There are many counts of this clonotype. The J gene is TRBJ1-1, the V gene TRBV5-1, with D unclear. Germline-derived CDR1 and CDR2 are SGHRS and YFSETQ. This CDR3 contains 13 residues. V was trimmed by 1 base and J by 6 bases, leaving 10 bases between them. The CDR3 DNA sequence: TGCGCCAGCAGCTTGTCGGGTACCGCTGAAGCTTTCTTT. Translated: CASSLSGTAEAFF.

In the case of this clonotype: Given the absence of the conserved phenylalanine or tryptophan at the CDR3 end, a read error is likely. The gene calls are TRBV19 and TRBJ1-6, with TRBD1 as a possible D gene (6 bases). The CDR3 runs 14 residues. Germline V gives CDR1 LNHDA, CDR2 SQIVND (reference sequence). V lost 3 bases to trimming and J lost 6 bases, with 9 bases between them. The CDR3 spells CASSIDRSNSPLHL. CDR3 nucleotide sequence: TGTGCCAGTAGTATTGACAGGAGTAATTCACCCCTCCACCTT.

As for this clonotype: It may be a read error: a sequence one base away is much more abundant. This rearrangement joins TRBV29-1 to TRBJ2-1, with D possibly being TRBD1 (6 bases). The CDR3 is 13 residues long. The V gene lost 8 bases and the J gene lost 6 bases, with 17 bases spanning the gap. The germline CDR1 and CDR2 sequences are SQVTM and ANQGSEA. CDR3 residues: CSLRGTHINEQFF. The DNA of the CDR3 is TGCAGCCTTCGAGGGACACATATCAATGAGCAGTTCTTC.

At least ten counts were recorded for this clonotype. This chain links TRBV7-2 with TRBJ1-4, with no clear D. The germline V gene encodes CDR1 SGHTA and CDR2 FQGNSA. The CDR3 length is 14 residues. The germline V and J ends were trimmed by 3 bases and 4 bases, with 9 bases remaining between them. The CDR3 here is CASSFRRFNEKLFF. In nucleotides, the CDR3 is TGTGCCAGCAGCTTTCGGCGGTTTAATGAAAAACTGTTTTTT. The variable domain in full, completed from reference TRBV7-2 and TRBJ1-4, reads GAGVSQSPSNKVTEKGKDVELRCDPISGHTALYWYRQSLGQGLEFLIYFQGNSAPDKSGLPSDRFSAERTGGSVSTLTIQRTQQEDSAVYLCASSFRRFNEKLFFGSGTQLSVL.

In its sample, this clonotype was seen many times. The DNA for the CDR3 is TGTGCCAGCAGTTTAGAAGGGGGGACAGCCCAAGTGGGCCCCAATCAGCCCCAGCATTTT. Translating gives CASSLEGGTAQVGPNQPQHF. The rearrangement joins TRBV12-3 or TRBV12-4 to TRBJ1-5; 7 bases are shared with TRBD1. This CDR3 is 20 amino acids long. V shed 1 base, J shed 3 bases, and the junction held 18 bases outside the gene matches.

The chain is built from TRBV6-2 or TRBV6-3 and TRBJ1-1; TRBD1 matches 9 bases. The CDR3 is made up of 14 amino acids. CDR1 is MNHEY, CDR2 SVGEGT, per germline. After removal of 7 bases from V and 3 bases from J, the junction contained 6 bases not matched to a gene. CDR3 nucleotide sequence: TGTGCCAGCATAAGACGGACAGGGGACACTGAAGCTTTCTTT. Amino acids: CASIRRTGDTEAFF.

This clonotype appeared many times. The chain is built from TRBV27 and TRBJ2-7; D ambiguous. V was pared by 7 bases and J by 1 base, with 11 bases between. The CDR3 extends over 13 amino acids. Germline V gene data show CDR1 as MNHEY and CDR2 as SMNVEV (reference sequence). The CDR3 here is CASTMTGSYEQYF. The CDR3 DNA is TGTGCCAGCACAATGACGGGTTCCTACGAGCAGTACTTC.

The chain joins TRBV5-1 to TRBJ2-7; 9 positions agree with TRBD1. There are 17 residues in the CDR3. Germline V gives CDR1 SGHRS, CDR2 YFSETQ. V lost 5 bases to trimming and J lost 6 bases; unmatched junction nucleotides: 18. The CDR3 bases are TGCGCCAGCAGTGAAATGGGGACAGGGTTTAGTGTCGCCGAGCAGTACTTC. Encoded protein: CASSEMGTGFSVAEQYF. The full variable domain, in which reference TRBV5-1 and TRBJ2-7 provide the parts outside the CDR3, is KAGVTQTPRYLIKTRGQQVTLSCSPISGHRSVSWYQQTPGQGLQFLFEYFSETQRNKGNFPGRFSGRQFSNSRSEMNVSTLELGDSALYLCASSEMGTGFSVAEQYFGPGTRLTVT.

This clonotype was found many times. The chain recombines TRBV28 with TRBJ1-4; D gene ambiguous. V lost 5 bases to trimming and J lost 5 bases, with 12 bases between them. Germline lookup yields CDR1 MDHEN and CDR2 SYDVKM. The CDR3 length is 14 residues. The CDR3 here is CASSQQLTNEKLFF. DNA for the CDR3: TGTGCCAGCAGTCAACAGCTCACAAATGAAAAACTGTTTTTT.

The rearrangement uses TRBV19 and TRBJ1-3; D not certain. Trimming took off 6 bases at V and 2 bases at J, with 20 bases between the two ends. The CDR3 is made up of 17 amino acids. In germline, CDR1 is LNHDA, CDR2 SQIVND (reference sequence). CDR3 region: CASSFSLRWEAGNTIYF. CDR3 DNA: TGTGCCAGTAGCTTCTCTCTGCGGTGGGAAGCTGGAAACACCATATATTTT.

The chain carries TRBV20-1 and TRBJ2-5, with 11 bases aligning to TRBD2. Trimming removed 5 bases from V and 5 bases from J; junction bases left unmatched: 7. Germline V lookup: CDR1 DFQATT, CDR2 SNEGSKA (reference sequence). The CDR3 is 14 amino acids. CDR3 nucleotide sequence: TGCAGTGCTCATGGGACTAGCGGTTCGGAGACCCAGTACTTC. Translation gives CSAHGTSGSETQYF.